Listed here are 10 T cell receptor beta chains from one sample, sequenced in a study of T cell responses to AZD1222 COVID-19 vaccine. Libraries were prepared by immunoSEQ multiplex PCR; TCRdb keeps only in-frame clonotypes and omits some of them. Of about 120,000 clones listed, roughly 88% are singletons. Sequences were derived from peripheral blood, sampled on day 0 of AZD1222 vaccination. These receptors all stem from an adult in good health.

The gene calls are TRBV28 and TRBJ1-6; the D gene is possibly TRBD1 (6 bases). The germline V gene has CDR1 MDHEN and CDR2 SYDVKM. The length of the CDR3 is 15 residues. Trimming took 2 bases from V and 7 from J, leaving 12 bases between them. CDR3 in DNA: TGTGCCAGCAGTTTAGGTGGGCAGGGGAATTCACCCCTCCACTTT. It yields the protein CASSLGGQGNSPLHF.

This clone was seen just once. The rearrangement joins TRBV19 to TRBJ2-3, with a tentative D call TRBD2 (6 bases). CDR3 length equals 14 residues. V gave up 3 bases and J gave up 2 bases, with 9 bases separating them. Germline lookup yields CDR1 LNHDA and CDR2 SQIVND (reference sequence). CDR3 sequence reads: CASSIGLITDTQYF. DNA of the CDR3: TGTGCCAGTAGTATCGGACTAATCACAGATACGCAGTATTTT. Full variable domain (outside the CDR3, taken from reference TRBV19 and TRBJ2-3): DGGITQSPKYLFRKEGQNVTLSCEQNLNHDAMYWYRQDPGQGLRLIYYSQIVNDFQKGDIAEGYSVSREKKESFPLTVTSAQKNPTAFYLCASSIGLITDTQYFGPGTRLTVL.

The chain uses TRBV18 and TRBJ1-1; D is ambiguous. The germline V gene has CDR1 KGHSH and CDR2 LQKENI. V dropped 4 bases and J dropped 3 bases, with 9 bases sitting between them. The CDR3 runs 13 residues. This CDR3 is CASSQGSDTEAFF. CDR3 nucleotide sequence: TGTGCCAGCTCACAGGGTAGCGACACTGAAGCTTTCTTT.

This clone was seen more than once but under ten times. The rearrangement joins TRBV19 to TRBJ1-1; D is uncertain. The CDR3 is made up of 15 amino acids. Germline V lookup: CDR1 LNHDA, CDR2 SQIVND (reference sequence). Trimming removed 3 bases from V and 1 base from J, with 12 bases in between. The DNA of the CDR3 is TGTGCCAGTAGTATGGGCGCGAATGGGAACACTGAAGCTTTCTTT. This sequence encodes CASSMGANGNTEAFF.

This clone was seen only once. The chain couples TRBV3-1 (or the pseudogene TRBV3-2) to TRBJ1-3; D gene uncertain. The CDR3 extends over 14 amino acids. The germline V gene has CDR1 LGHDT and CDR2 YNNKEL (reference sequence). Trimming shortened V by 3 bases and J by 4 bases, and 10 bases separated the two germline ends. The CDR3 is CASSHLAGGNTIYF. In DNA form, the CDR3 reads TGTGCCAGCAGCCACCTAGCAGGAGGAAACACCATATATTTT.

V is TRBV6-2 or TRBV6-3 and J is TRBJ1-2, with D unresolved. Trimming removed 0 bases at V and 2 bases at J, with 7 bases between. This CDR3 contains 14 residues. Per germline, CDR1 MNHEY and CDR2 SVGEGT. The CDR3 DNA sequence: TGTGCCAGCAGTTACTCTGGACGGAACTATGGCTACACCTTC. This translates into CASSYSGRNYGYTF.

The chain links TRBV3-1 (or the pseudogene TRBV3-2) to TRBJ1-5; D possibly corresponds to TRBD1 (5 bases). This CDR3 has 16 amino acids. Germline CDR1 reads LGHDT; CDR2 reads YNNKEL (reference sequence). Trimming stripped 0 bases from V and 3 bases from J, with 12 bases between. The CDR3 sequence: CASSQDGASYNQPQHF. The DNA for the CDR3 is TGTGCCAGCAGCCAAGATGGGGCTTCCTACAATCAGCCCCAGCATTTT.

This clone was picked up a small number of times. The J gene is TRBJ2-7, the V gene TRBV9; TRBD2 matches 8 bases. This CDR3 region has 13 residues. V lost 0 bases and J lost 6; bases outside the gene matches: 2. Germline V gives CDR1 SGDLS, CDR2 YYNGEE. In nucleotides, the CDR3 is TGTGCCAGCAGCGTAGGGACTAGCCCCGAGCAGTACTTC. Its translation is CASSVGTSPEQYF. The complete variable domain, with remaining parts taken from reference TRBV9 and TRBJ2-7, reads DSGVTQTPKHLITATGQRVTLRCSPRSGDLSVYWYQQSLDQGLQFLIQYYNGEERAKGNILERFSAQQFPDLHSELNLSSLELGDSALYFCASSVGTSPEQYFGPGTRLTVT.

The genes are TRBV14 and TRBJ2-1; D is uncertain. The CDR3 totals 15 residues. Between the trimmed V and J ends, which lost 1 base and 11 bases, there was a span of 18 bases. CDR1 is SGHDN, CDR2 FVKESK, per germline. CDR3 residues: CASSQVVGVDEKQFF. The CDR3 DNA is TGTGCCAGCAGCCAAGTAGTAGGTGTAGACGAAAAGCAGTTCTTC.

The V and J genes are TRBV10-1 and TRBJ1-1; D is unclear. Looked up from germline, CDR1 is WNHNN and CDR2 is SYGVQD (reference sequence). Trimming cost V 1 base and J 5 bases, with 5 bases left between them. The CDR3 totals 12 residues. CDR3 in amino acids: CASSECRTEAFF. CDR3 nucleotides: TGCGCCAGCAGTGAGTGCAGGACTGAAGCTTTCTTT.